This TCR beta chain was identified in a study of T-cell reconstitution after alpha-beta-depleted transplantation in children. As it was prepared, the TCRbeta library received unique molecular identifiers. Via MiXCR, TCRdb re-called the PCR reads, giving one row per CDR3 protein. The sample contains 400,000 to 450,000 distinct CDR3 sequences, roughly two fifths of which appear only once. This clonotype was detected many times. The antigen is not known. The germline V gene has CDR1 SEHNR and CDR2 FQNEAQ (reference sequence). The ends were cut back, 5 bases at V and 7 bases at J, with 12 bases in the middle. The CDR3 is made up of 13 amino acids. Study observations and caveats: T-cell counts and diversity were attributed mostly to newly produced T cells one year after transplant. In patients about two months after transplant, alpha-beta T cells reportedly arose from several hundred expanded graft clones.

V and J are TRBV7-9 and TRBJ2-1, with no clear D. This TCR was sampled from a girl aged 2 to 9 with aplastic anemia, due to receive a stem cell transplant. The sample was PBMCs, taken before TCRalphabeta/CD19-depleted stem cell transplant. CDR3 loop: CASSVDISNEQFF. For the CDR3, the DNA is TGTGCCAGCAGCGTGGATATTTCTAATGAGCAGTTCTTC.